Listed below are T cell receptor beta chains from one sample, sequenced in a study of PD-1 blockade in classical Hodgkin lymphoma. Here immunoSEQ multiplex PCR was the method, and the copy in TCRdb shows in-frame clones only, minus some. The sample lists tens of thousands of clones, approximately 90% occurring once. The sample consisted of CD4+ T cells from blood, taken before the fourth cycle of nivolumab. The receptors derive from a human donor with classical Hodgkin lymphoma. The conserved cysteine and the conserved F or W are not part of the CDR3 here. Fields, in order: CDR3 protein, V gene, J gene.

ASSLYQRAGNEQF	TRBV5-4	TRBJ2-1
ASSLSPYTEAF	TRBV27	TRBJ1-1
AIRGTSGSTGELF	TRBV10-3	TRBJ2-2
ASGGNSYEQY	TRBV6-6	TRBJ2-7
ASSQEFGARPLSYGYT	TRBV4-1	TRBJ1-2
ASTKGLGIYEQY	TRBV6-1	TRBJ2-7
ASSLGLGGPGELF	TRBV4-1	TRBJ2-2
ATRRGLAGSTDTQY	TRBV15	TRBJ2-3
ASSPPRGTGNTIY	TRBV18	TRBJ1-3
ASSPRQTGSEKLF	TRBV14	TRBJ1-4
ASDRGYQPQH	TRBV28	TRBJ1-5
ASSFSFRGRGEKLF	TRBV27	TRBJ1-4
ASSQHKSGSYNEQF	TRBV2	TRBJ2-1
SAGTSGRNEQF	TRBV29-1	TRBJ2-1
ASRGPGELF	TRBV7-6	TRBJ2-2
ASLGQGVYEQY	TRBV11-2	TRBJ2-7
ASKFVAGGQVEQF	TRBV19	TRBJ2-1
ASRTGGRTEAF	TRBV2	TRBJ1-1
ASRGCHVCEKLF	TRBV21-1	TRBJ1-4
ASSLESGDRSTGANVLT	TRBV2	TRBJ2-6
ASSTGQSGNTIY	TRBV6-1	TRBJ1-3
ASNSGTSGTDTQY	TRBV6-5	TRBJ2-3